This TCR beta chain was documented in a study of OX40 agonist ivuxolimab in advanced cancers. Study-level information: It was permissible to have had prior anti-PD-1, anti-PD-L1 or anti-CTLA-4 therapy, and about 40% had some.

The method was immunoSEQ multiplex PCR; TCRdb's version includes in-frame clones alone and lacks a portion of them. Of 55,000 to 70,000 clones listed, 80% to 95% are singletons. On this clone: Its matching antigen is unknown.

The CDR3 loop spans 14 amino acids. Germline assignment: CDR1 SGHNT and CDR2 YYREEE (reference sequence). Trimming took 2 bases from V and 5 from J; bases not matched to a gene: 4. Whole-study findings and limits: In general, CD8+ T cells held more expanded clones than CD4+ did, on average.

The chain has TRBV5-4 and TRBJ2-1, with TRBD2 matching over 7 bases. The sequence came from an adult with an advanced solid tumor such as melanoma, head and neck, liver or kidney cancer. The sample in question was CD4+ or CD8+ T cells sorted from blood, obtained in a trial of the OX40 agonist ivuxolimab. The CDR3 nucleotides read TGTGCCAGCAGCTTTCTAGCGGATGACAATGAGCAGTTCTTC. It encodes CASSFLADDNEQFF.